Here is one T cell receptor (beta chain) with its context. Some clones are missing from TCRdb's copy, which holds only in-frame ones; the method was immunoSEQ multiplex PCR. The data show 130,000 or so clones, roughly 90% seen once. Germline V gene data show CDR1 as MNHNY and CDR2 as SVGAGI (reference sequence). The CDR3 consists of 12 residues. The V end lost 4 bases, the J end lost 10 bases, and 8 bases lay between the germline ends. The sample belongs to a study of control samples from healthy donors and cancer patients. The chain recombines TRBV6-6 with TRBJ1-6, with D uncertain. The source material was blood. The TCR originated in a man aged 35 to 55 in good health. The CDR3 nucleotides read TGTGCCAGCAGTTCCCCGGGGTCACCCCTCCACTTT. This gives the protein CASSSPGSPLHF.